This T cell receptor beta chain was documented in a study of OX40 agonist ivuxolimab in advanced cancers. Study overall: The study treated patients with ivuxolimab, an agonistic anti-OX40 (CD134) antibody.

This clone has just a few counts. The length of the CDR3 is 14 residues. The V gene lost 1 base and the J gene lost 2 bases, with 9 bases spanning the gap. CDR1 LGHNA and CDR2 YSLEER come from the germline V gene. Clones were read by immunoSEQ multiplex PCR, and TCRdb kept only the in-frame ones, dropping some. The data contain about 7,000 clones, over 70% of them seen just once; the ten biggest clones take up 30% to 40%. The specimen comprised CD4+ or CD8+ T cells sorted from blood, sampled in a trial of the OX40 agonist ivuxolimab. The TCR sequence derives from an adult with an advanced solid tumor such as melanoma, head and neck, liver or kidney cancer. The rearrangement joins TRBV4-3 to TRBJ2-7, with D hard to call. The DNA of the CDR3 is TGCGCCAGCAGCCAAGGCCTAGACACCTACGAGCAGTACTTC. Amino acids: CASSQGLDTYEQYF.